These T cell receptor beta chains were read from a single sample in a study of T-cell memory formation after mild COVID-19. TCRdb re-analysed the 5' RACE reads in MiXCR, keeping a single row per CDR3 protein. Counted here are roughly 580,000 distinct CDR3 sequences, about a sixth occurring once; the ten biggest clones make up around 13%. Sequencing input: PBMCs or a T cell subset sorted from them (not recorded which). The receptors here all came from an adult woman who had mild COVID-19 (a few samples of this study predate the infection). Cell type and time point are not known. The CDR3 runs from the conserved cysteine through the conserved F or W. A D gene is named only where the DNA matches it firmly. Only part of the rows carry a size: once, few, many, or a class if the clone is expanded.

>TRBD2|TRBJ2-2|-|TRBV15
CATSRDLPSGGYTGELFF
TGTGCCACCAGCAGAGATCTCCCCAGCGGGGGTTACACCGGGGAGCTGTTTTTT
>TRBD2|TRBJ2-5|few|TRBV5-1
CASSFPLAGVGETQYF
TGCGCCAGCAGCTTCCCACTAGCGGGAGTTGGGGAGACCCAGTACTTC
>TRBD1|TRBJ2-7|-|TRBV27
CASSPPTVRDRVREQYF
TGTGCCAGCAGTCCCCCGACGGTAAGGGACAGGGTCCGCGAGCAGTACTTC
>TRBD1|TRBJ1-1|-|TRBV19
CASKPGGLTEAFF
TGTGCCAGTAAACCAGGGGGTCTTACTGAAGCTTTCTTT
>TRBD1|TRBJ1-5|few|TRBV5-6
CASSPGQGASNQPQHF
TGTGCCAGCAGCCCGGGACAGGGGGCGAGCAATCAGCCCCAGCATTTT
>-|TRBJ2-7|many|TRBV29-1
CSVETQQGTPYEQYF
TGCAGCGTTGAAACCCAACAGGGAACCCCCTACGAGCAGTACTTC
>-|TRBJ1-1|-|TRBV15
CATSRAFGSYVGDGGAFF
TGTGCCACCAGCAGAGCGTTTGGGTCATATGTTGGCGATGGGGGAGCTTTCTTT
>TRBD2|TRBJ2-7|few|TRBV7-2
CASSPEGAGGTYEQYF
TGTGCCAGCAGCCCAGAGGGAGCGGGAGGGACCTACGAGCAGTACTTC
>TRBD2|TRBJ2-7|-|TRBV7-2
CASSETGLAAEQYF
TGTGCCAGCAGCGAGACGGGACTAGCAGCCGAGCAGTACTTC
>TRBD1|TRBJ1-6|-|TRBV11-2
CASSLGTGPSPLHF
TGTGCCAGCAGCTTGGGGACAGGGCCATCACCCCTCCACTTT
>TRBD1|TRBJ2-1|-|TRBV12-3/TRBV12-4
CASSSPGQGKHEQFF
TGTGCCAGCAGTTCCCCCGGACAGGGGAAACATGAGCAGTTCTTC
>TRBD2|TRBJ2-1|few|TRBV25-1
CASSAGLAGAGQFF
TGTGCCAGCAGTGCTGGACTAGCGGGAGCCGGGCAGTTCTTC
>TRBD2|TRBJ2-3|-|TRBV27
CASSSGLWRTDTQYF
TGTGCCAGCAGTTCGGGACTATGGCGCACAGATACGCAGTATTTT
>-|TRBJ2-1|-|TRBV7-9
CASSLLVGGPHNEQFF
TGTGCCAGCAGCTTATTGGTGGGAGGCCCCCACAATGAGCAGTTCTTC
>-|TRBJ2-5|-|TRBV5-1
CASSFEMEGKTQYF
TGCGCCAGCAGCTTTGAGATGGAGGGGAAGACCCAGTACTTC
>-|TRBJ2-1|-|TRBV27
CASRIRTGGYNEQFF
TGTGCCAGCAGAATACGGACGGGTGGGTACAATGAGCAGTTCTTC
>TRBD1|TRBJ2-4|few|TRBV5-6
CASSSGQGASAKNIQYF
TGTGCCAGCAGCTCGGGACAGGGGGCTTCAGCCAAAAACATTCAGTACTTC
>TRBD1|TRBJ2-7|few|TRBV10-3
CAISPGTDYEQYF
TGTGCCATCAGCCCCGGGACAGATTACGAGCAGTACTTC
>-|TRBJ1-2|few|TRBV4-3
CASSQDLTYYGYTF
TGCGCCAGCAGCCAAGATTTAACCTACTATGGCTACACCTTC
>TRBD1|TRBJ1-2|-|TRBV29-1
CSVGGQGYGYTF
TGCAGCGTTGGAGGACAGGGCTATGGCTACACCTTC
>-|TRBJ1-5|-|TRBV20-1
CSAWVSNQPQHF
TGCAGTGCCTGGGTTAGCAATCAGCCCCAGCATTTT
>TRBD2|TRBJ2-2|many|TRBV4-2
CASSQGGGLADELFF
TGTGCCAGCAGCCAAGGTGGGGGACTAGCAGACGAGCTGTTTTTT
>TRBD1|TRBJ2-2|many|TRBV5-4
CASSFDRGSGELFF
TGTGCCAGCAGTTTTGACAGGGGGTCCGGGGAGCTGTTTTTT
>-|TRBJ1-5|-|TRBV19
CASSIGAIYSNQPQHF
TGTGCCAGTAGTATAGGGGCAATTTATAGCAATCAGCCCCAGCATTTT
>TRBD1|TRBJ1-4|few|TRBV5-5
CASSYGSGTANEKLFF
TGTGCCAGCAGCTACGGATCCGGGACAGCTAATGAAAAACTGTTTTTT
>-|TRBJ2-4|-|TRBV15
CATSLRQGSGENIQYF
TGTGCCACCAGCTTAAGACAGGGGAGCGGGGAAAACATTCAGTACTTC
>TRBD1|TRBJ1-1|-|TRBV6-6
CASSYFGQGGTEAFF
TGTGCCAGCAGTTACTTCGGACAGGGCGGTACTGAAGCTTTCTTT
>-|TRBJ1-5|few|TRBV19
CASQNSGRADQPQHF
TGTGCCAGTCAAAACTCGGGTCGGGCGGATCAGCCCCAGCATTTT
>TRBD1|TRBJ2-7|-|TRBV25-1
CASSGPGQGPEQYF
TGTGCCAGCAGTGGTCCGGGACAGGGGCCTGAGCAGTACTTC
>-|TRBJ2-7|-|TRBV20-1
CSARDLGQPNSYEQYF
TGCAGTGCTAGAGATTTGGGGCAGCCTAACTCCTACGAGCAGTACTTC
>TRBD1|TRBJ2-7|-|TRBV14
CASSQDSGTDPYEQYF
TGTGCCAGCAGCCAAGACTCCGGGACAGACCCCTACGAGCAGTACTTC
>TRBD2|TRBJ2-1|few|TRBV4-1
CASSRAGGPNEQFF
TGCGCCAGCAGCCGGGCGGGGGGGCCCAATGAGCAGTTCTTC
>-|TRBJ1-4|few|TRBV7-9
CASSAGTGTTNEKLFF
TGTGCCAGCAGCGCCGGTACTGGGACAACTAATGAAAAACTGTTTTTT